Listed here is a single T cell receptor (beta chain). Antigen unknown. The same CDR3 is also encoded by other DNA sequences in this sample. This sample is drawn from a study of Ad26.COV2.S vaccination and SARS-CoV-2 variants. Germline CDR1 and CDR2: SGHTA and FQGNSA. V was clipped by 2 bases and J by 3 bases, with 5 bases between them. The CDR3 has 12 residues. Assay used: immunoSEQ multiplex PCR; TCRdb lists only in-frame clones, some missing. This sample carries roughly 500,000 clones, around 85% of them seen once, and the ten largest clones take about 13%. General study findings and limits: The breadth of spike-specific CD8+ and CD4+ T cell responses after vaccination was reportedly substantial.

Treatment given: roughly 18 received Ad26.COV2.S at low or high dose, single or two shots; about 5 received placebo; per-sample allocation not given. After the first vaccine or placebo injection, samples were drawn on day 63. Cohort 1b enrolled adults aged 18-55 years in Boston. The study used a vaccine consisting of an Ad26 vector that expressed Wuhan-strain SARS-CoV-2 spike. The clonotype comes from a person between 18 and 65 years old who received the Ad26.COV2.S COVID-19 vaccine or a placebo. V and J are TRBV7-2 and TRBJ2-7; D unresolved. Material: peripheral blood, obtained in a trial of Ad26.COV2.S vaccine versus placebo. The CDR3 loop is CASSLSSYEQYF. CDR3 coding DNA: TGTGCCAGCAGCTTAAGCAGCTACGAGCAGTACTTC.